This T cell receptor beta chain was sequenced in a study of blood T cells in healthy people across ages. This CDR3 is built from 17 residues. The germline V gene has CDR1 SEHNR and CDR2 FQNEAQ (reference sequence). V dropped 4 bases and J dropped 11 bases, with 29 bases sitting between them. Together with a sample-barcoded 5' primer, a J-beta primer mix was included in a second PCR lasting roughly 7 to 11 cycles. TCRdb independently ran MiXCR on the 5' RACE reads; one entry per CDR3 protein. The table shows approximately 1,000,000 distinct CDR3 sequences, with 35% to 40% occurring only once. The authors isolated at least 6 million PBMCs per sample.

V is TRBV7-9 and J is TRBJ2-5; D may correspond to TRBD1 or TRBD2 (6 bases each). The sequenced sample was blood. The sequence was collected from a man aged 18 to 29 in good health. CDR3 sequence: CASSSIGNFNREEQQYF. In DNA form, the CDR3 reads TGTGCCAGCAGCTCTATCGGAAATTTTAACAGGGAGGAGCAGCAGTACTTC.